Below are 15 T cell receptor beta chains sequenced from a single sample in a study of T cells in Graves' hyperthyroidism and ophthalmopathy. Using RNA transcripts as the source, TCR beta CDR3 regions were amplified. When the TCR CDR3 underwent first-round RT-PCR, the HTBI primer set was used. TCRdb processed the multiplex PCR reads anew with MiXCR; each CDR3 protein has one entry. Of about 560,000 distinct CDR3 sequences listed, 16% were seen once; the top ten hold 15% to 20%. The source material was blood. The receptors derive from a woman younger than 30 with Graves' hyperthyroidism.

The sample holds many counts of this clonotype. V usage is TRBV20-1 and J usage is TRBJ1-6; possible D gene TRBD1, 6 bases. The CDR3 consists of 10 residues. V dropped 1 base and J dropped 14 bases, with 6 bases sitting between them. Germline values: CDR1 DFQATT, CDR2 SNEGSKA (reference sequence). CDR3: CSARAGALHF. The DNA of the CDR3 is TGCAGTGCTAGAGCAGGGGCCCTCCACTTT.

In this sample, this clonotype turned up a few times. The V call is TRBV5-1, the J call TRBJ2-5, with D possibly matching TRBD1 (6 bases). Trimming shortened V by 0 bases and J by 4 bases, and 16 bases separated the two germline ends. This CDR3 contains 16 residues. Germline V gene lookup returns CDR1 SGHRS and CDR2 YFSETQ. CDR3 residues: CASSLAPGQPGETQYF. The CDR3 region has the DNA TGCGCCAGCAGCTTGGCCCCGGGACAACCAGGAGAGACCCAGTACTTC.

This clonotype was counted a few times. The chain uses TRBV7-9 and TRBJ1-1, with unresolved D. This CDR3 contains 15 residues. From germline, CDR1 is SEHNR and CDR2 FQNEAQ (reference sequence). The V and J ends lost 3 bases and 4 bases respectively, with 15 bases between them. CDR3: CASSFQLSMSTEAFF. CDR3 DNA: TGTGCCAGCAGCTTTCAACTCAGCATGAGCACTGAAGCTTTCTTT. Supplemented by reference TRBV7-9 and TRBJ1-1, the full variable domain reads DTGVSQNPRHKITKRGQNVTFRCDPISEHNRLYWYRQTLGQGPEFLTYFQNEAQLEKSRLLSDRFSAERPKGSFSTLEIQRTEQGDSAMYLCASSFQLSMSTEAFFGQGTRLTVV.

The J gene is TRBJ2-3, the V gene TRBV20-1; 9 bases line up with TRBD2. J lost 7 bases, V lost 6 bases, and 8 bases had no gene match. Germline V gives CDR1 DFQATT, CDR2 SNEGSKA (reference sequence). This CDR3 has 13 amino acids. The CDR3 DNA follows: TGCAGTGCATCGACTAGCGGAAGATATACGCAGTATTTT. The encoded protein is CSASTSGRYTQYF.

Many counts were recorded for this clonotype. The J gene is TRBJ2-7, the V gene TRBV12-3 or TRBV12-4; D tentatively fits TRBD1 or TRBD2 (5 bases each). The germline V and J ends were trimmed by 7 bases and 6 bases, with 19 bases remaining between them. The CDR3 extends over 14 amino acids. In DNA, the CDR3 is TGTGCCAGCACCCTTCGCGTGGGGGAGAGCGAGCAGTACTTC. It translates to CASTLRVGESEQYF.

The chain couples TRBV20-1 to TRBJ1-1; TRBD1 agrees at 9 bases. The CDR3 is made up of 16 amino acids. V lost 6 bases, J lost 0 bases, and 11 bases stayed unmatched. In germline, CDR1 is DFQATT, CDR2 SNEGSKA (reference sequence). In DNA form, the CDR3 reads TGCAGTGCGGAAGGGCAAACAGGGGGCGTGAACACTGAAGCTTTCTTT. Its protein is CSAEGQTGGVNTEAFF.

The chain joins TRBV29-1 to TRBJ2-5; D perhaps matches TRBD1 (6 bases). CDR3 length: 16 residues. Germline-derived CDR1 and CDR2 are SQVTM and ANQGSEA. Deletions cut 3 bases from V and 0 bases from J, with 17 bases between. In nucleotides, the CDR3 is TGCAGCGTTGAGCGCACAGGGCCCTTCAACCAAGAGACCCAGTACTTC. Protein: CSVERTGPFNQETQYF.

This clonotype came up a few times. The CDR3, as DNA: TGTGCCAGCCGACAGGCGGGGGCCAATGAAAAACTGTTTTTT. It is translated as CASRQAGANEKLFF. This chain uses TRBV6-1 with TRBJ1-4, with a tentative D call TRBD1 (6 bases). CDR1 is MNHNS, CDR2 SASEGT, per germline. CDR3 length equals 14 residues. The V end lost 8 bases, the J end lost 5 bases, and 15 bases lay between the germline ends.

The chain employs TRBV18 and TRBJ2-7, with D perhaps being TRBD1 or TRBD2 (5 bases each). V was cut by 5 bases and J by 2 bases, with 19 bases left in between. Germline lookup yields CDR1 KGHSH and CDR2 LQKENI. CDR3 size: 16 residues. In DNA form, the CDR3 reads TGTGCCAGCTCAATCCTCGGGGACGGCAGTACCTACGAGCAGTACTTC. It yields the protein CASSILGDGSTYEQYF.

This clonotype has just a few counts. The V and J genes are TRBV12-3 or TRBV12-4 and TRBJ2-2; TRBD2 agrees at 9 bases. With V trimmed by 3 bases and J by 4 bases, 12 bases remained unmatched. CDR3 size: 18 residues. CDR3 loop: CASSFMRGGLTVTGELFF. The CDR3 region has the DNA TGTGCCAGCAGTTTTATGCGGGGGGGCCTTACGGTCACCGGGGAGCTGTTTTTT.

This clonotype has at least ten counts. The chain employs TRBV29-1 and TRBJ2-5; 9 nucleotides line up with TRBD2. Trimming at V came to 3 bases and at J to 5 bases, leaving 7 bases not matched to a gene. Per the germline V gene, CDR1 is SQVTM and CDR2 is ANQGSEA. The length of the CDR3 is 14 residues. CDR3 DNA: TGCAGCGTTGATCCTAGCGGGGTGCGGGAGACCCAGTACTTC. Residues: CSVDPSGVRETQYF. Full variable domain (missing parts from reference TRBV29-1 and TRBJ2-5): SAVISQKPSRDICQRGTSLTIQCQVDSQVTMMFWYRQQPGQSLTLIATANQGSEATYESGFVIDKFPISRPNLTFSTLTVSNMSPEDSSIYLCSVDPSGVRETQYFGPGTRLLVL.

In its sample, this clonotype was seen a few times. The chain is built from TRBV4-1 and TRBJ1-5, with a possible D match to TRBD1 (6 bases). Germline V gene data show CDR1 as MGHRA and CDR2 as YSYEKL. The V end was cut by 6 bases, the J end by 5 bases, with 20 bases between. The CDR3 loop spans 16 amino acids. The CDR3 nucleotides are TGCGCCAGCAGACAGGATGTTGGCAGGGGCTATCAGCCCCAGCATTTT. Its translation is CASRQDVGRGYQPQHF.

The chain carries TRBV6-2 or TRBV6-3 and TRBJ2-3, with D perhaps TRBD1 or TRBD2 (6 bases each). Germline V gene data show CDR1 as MNHEY and CDR2 as SVGEGT. Trimming removed 3 bases at V and 4 bases at J, with 14 bases between. CDR3 length equals 15 residues. The CDR3 sequence: CASSYRPGGADTQYF. The CDR3, as DNA: TGTGCCAGCAGTTATCGGCCCGGGGGCGCAGATACGCAGTATTTT.

In its sample, this clonotype was seen many times. The rearrangement joins TRBV6-1 to TRBJ2-1; the match to TRBD2 covers 8 bases. The CDR3 sequence is 17 residues long. CDR1 and CDR2 (germline): MNHNS, SASEGT. With 8 bases clipped from V and 4 bases from J, the junction kept 16 bases outside the gene matches. The CDR3 region has the DNA TGTGCCAGCGTACGAATGTCTGTTGTAGCGGGGTACAATGAGCAGTTCTTC. This encodes CASVRMSVVAGYNEQFF.

The chain joins TRBV7-9 to TRBJ1-2; perhaps TRBD1 as D (5 bases). Germline V gene sequence: CDR1 SEHNR, CDR2 FQNEAQ (reference sequence). The V end lost 0 bases, the J end lost 8 bases, and 16 bases lay between the germline ends. The length of the CDR3 is 15 residues. The CDR3 spells CASSLAAGRVDGYTF. In DNA form, the CDR3 reads TGTGCCAGCAGCTTAGCCGCAGGGCGGGTGGACGGCTACACCTTC.